Listed below are T cell receptor beta chains from one sample, sequenced in a study of CD8 T cells in Susac syndrome. TCRdb called the immunoSEQ multiplex PCR reads again in MiXCR, with one record for every CDR3 protein. This sample carries around 180,000 distinct CDR3 sequences, around 96% of them seen once, and the ten largest clones take 0.15% to 0.2%. The material sequenced was CD8+ T cells from PBMCs. The receptors were gathered from a human donor with multiple sclerosis. Both conserved end residues are part of each CDR3. The D gene is left open where the match is weak. Expanded clones get a size class; other rows say once, few or many, or leave the size out.

d_gene	len	j_gene	v_gene	abundance	CDR3nt	CDR3aa
.	18	TRBJ1-5	TRBV6-1	.	TGTGCCAGCAGTGAAGGGGGTATTACAGGGTATAGCAATCAGCCCCAGCATTTT	CASSEGGITGYSNQPQHF
.	15	TRBJ2-5	TRBV3-1	.	TGTGCCAGCAGCCAAGATCGGAGCGACCGGGAGACCCAGTACTTC	CASSQDRSDRETQYF
.	13	TRBJ1-1	TRBV7-9	.	TGTGCCAGCAGCTTAGGTCGGTCCCGCGGAGCTTTCTTT	CASSLGRSRGAFF
TRBD1	18	TRBJ2-1	TRBV12-3/TRBV12-4	.	TGTGCCAGCAGTTCATTCGACAGGGGACACACCTTCTACAATGAGCAGTTCTTC	CASSSFDRGHTFYNEQFF
TRBD1	13	TRBJ2-1	TRBV20-1	.	TGCAGTGCTAGGGACAGGGGGCTGAGTGAGCAGTTCTTC	CSARDRGLSEQFF
TRBD2	17	TRBJ2-1	TRBV5-1	.	TGCGCCAGCAGACCCAAGACTAGCGCACCCCCCTACAATGAGCAGTTCTTC	CASRPKTSAPPYNEQFF
TRBD1	14	TRBJ2-1	TRBV25-1	.	TGTGCCAGCAGTGAGTTCGGGACAGACAATGAGCAGTTCTTC	CASSEFGTDNEQFF
TRBD1	14	TRBJ1-1	TRBV5-6	.	TGTGCCAGCAGACTACAGGGGGCTGACACTGAAGCTTTCTTT	CASRLQGADTEAFF
.	15	TRBJ2-7	TRBV20-1	.	TGCAGTGCTAGAGGGGTGGAGAGGGAACCCTACGAGCAGTACTTC	CSARGVEREPYEQYF
.	11	TRBJ1-2	TRBV7-9	.	TGTGCCAGCAGCTCAATGTATGGCTACACCTTC	CASSSMYGYTF
.	15	TRBJ2-3	TRBV7-9	.	TGTGCCAGCAGCCGACTCCTGGCGGGCACAGATACGCAGTATTTT	CASSRLLAGTDTQYF
TRBD2	14	TRBJ2-7	TRBV2	once	TGTGCCAGCAGCGAGGAGCGGGGCACCTACGAGCAGTACTTC	CASSEERGTYEQYF
TRBD1	16	TRBJ2-5	TRBV28	.	TGTGCCAGCAGGCAACAGGGACAGGGTAGTCTGGCGACCCAGTACTTC	CASRQQGQGSLATQYF
TRBD2	14	TRBJ2-7	TRBV13	once	TGTGCCAGCAGCCAGCGGGAGCGGACCTACGAGCAGTACTTC	CASSQRERTYEQYF
TRBD2	16	TRBJ2-7	TRBV3-1	.	TGTGCCAGCAGCCAAGGGACTAGCGGGGATGTCGACGAGCAGTACTTC	CASSQGTSGDVDEQYF
.	15	TRBJ2-7	TRBV27	.	TGTGCCAGCAGTATAACGGCACTAGCAGCAGACGAGCAGTACTTC	CASSITALAADEQYF
.	15	TRBJ1-2	TRBV15	.	TGTGCCACCAGCAAAGACCTGGGCCAGAACTATGGCTACACCTTC	CATSKDLGQNYGYTF
TRBD1	15	TRBJ2-5	TRBV6-2/TRBV6-3	once	TGTGCCAGCAGCTACATCGGGACAGCAAAAGAGACCCAGTACTTC	CASSYIGTAKETQYF
TRBD1	15	TRBJ2-7	TRBV7-9	.	TGTGCCAGCAGCTTGGACAGGGGGAAACCCTACGAGCAGTACTTC	CASSLDRGKPYEQYF
.	15	TRBJ2-5	TRBV5-1	.	TGCGCCAGCAGCCAGGATTCTAGACAGCACGGGACCCAGTACTTC	CASSQDSRQHGTQYF
TRBD1	15	TRBJ1-2	TRBV27	.	TGTGCCGCCCGCCGGGGAACCTCAGGGGGCGAGGGCTACACCTTC	CAARRGTSGGEGYTF
.	15	TRBJ2-3	TRBV20-1	.	TGCAGTGCTAGAGATCCGAGGGGGAGCACAGATACGCAGTATTTT	CSARDPRGSTDTQYF
.	14	TRBJ1-6	TRBV27	.	TGTGCCAGCAGCGACCCAGGGAGGGATTCACCCCTCCACTTT	CASSDPGRDSPLHF
.	10	TRBJ1-5	TRBV15	.	TGTGCCACCAGCAATCAGCCCCAGCATTTT	CATSNQPQHF
.	16	TRBJ1-5	TRBV5-6	.	TGTGCCAGCAGCCTTCGAGGGTTCCAAAGCAATCAGCCCCAGCATTTT	CASSLRGFQSNQPQHF
.	12	TRBJ2-1	TRBV24-1	.	TGTGCCACCAGTGATGGGTCGGGCGGGCAGTTCTTC	CATSDGSGGQFF
.	12	TRBJ2-2	TRBV4-1	once	TGCGCCAGCAGCCGGCACGGCGGGGAGCTGTTTTTT	CASSRHGGELFF
TRBD1	16	TRBJ1-2	TRBV20-1	.	TGCAGTGCTAGCCCTCCGGGACAGGGTTGGACTGATGGCTACACCTTC	CSASPPGQGWTDGYTF
.	13	TRBJ1-1	TRBV27	.	TGTGCCAGCAGTTTTGGGGTCGGCGCTGAAGCTTTCTTT	CASSFGVGAEAFF
.	14	TRBJ2-7	TRBV19	.	TGTGCCAGTAGTAATGTGGGGAGCTCCTACGAGCAGTACTTC	CASSNVGSSYEQYF
.	16	TRBJ1-6	TRBV19	.	TGTGCCAGTAGTATTGTGAGAAGCTCCTATAATTCACCCCTCCACTTT	CASSIVRSSYNSPLHF
.	16	TRBJ2-3	TRBV15	.	TGTGCCACCAGCAGAGTGGCGGACCCGATCACAGATACGCAGTATTTT	CATSRVADPITDTQYF
TRBD2	15	TRBJ2-7	TRBV4-1	.	TGCGCCAGCAGCCACCTAGCGGCGAGCTCCTACGAGCAGTACTTC	CASSHLAASSYEQYF
TRBD1	17	TRBJ2-7	TRBV20-1	.	TGCAGTGCGAATGACCCAGCGGGGACAGGGAACCCCTACGAGCAGTACTTC	CSANDPAGTGNPYEQYF
.	12	TRBJ1-1	TRBV29-1	few	TGCAGCGTTGAGGCAGGGAACACTGAAGCTTTCTTT	CSVEAGNTEAFF
.	12	TRBJ2-5	TRBV29-1	.	TGCAGCGTGCGACTCGTGGGAGAGACCCAGTACTTC	CSVRLVGETQYF
TRBD1	15	TRBJ2-7	TRBV28	.	TGTGCCAGCAGTTTTCGGGGACAGGGGCTTGACGAGCAGTACTTC	CASSFRGQGLDEQYF
.	13	TRBJ1-1	TRBV9	.	TGTGCCAGCAGCGTCTATTTGAACACTGAAGCTTTCTTT	CASSVYLNTEAFF
.	13	TRBJ2-1	TRBV27	.	TGTGCCAGCAGTCTGGCCCAACTCAATGAGCAGTTCTTC	CASSLAQLNEQFF
.	13	TRBJ2-1	TRBV3-1	.	TGTGCCAGCAGCCAAGATCGGGGAACTGAGCAGTTCTTC	CASSQDRGTEQFF
TRBD2	15	TRBJ2-1	TRBV4-1	.	TGCGCCAGCAGCCAAGGCCAACTAGCGGACAATGAGCAGTTCTTC	CASSQGQLADNEQFF
.	14	TRBJ2-5	TRBV13	.	TGTGCCAGCAGCCCTCCGGGCCTAGCGGAGACCCAGTACTTC	CASSPPGLAETQYF